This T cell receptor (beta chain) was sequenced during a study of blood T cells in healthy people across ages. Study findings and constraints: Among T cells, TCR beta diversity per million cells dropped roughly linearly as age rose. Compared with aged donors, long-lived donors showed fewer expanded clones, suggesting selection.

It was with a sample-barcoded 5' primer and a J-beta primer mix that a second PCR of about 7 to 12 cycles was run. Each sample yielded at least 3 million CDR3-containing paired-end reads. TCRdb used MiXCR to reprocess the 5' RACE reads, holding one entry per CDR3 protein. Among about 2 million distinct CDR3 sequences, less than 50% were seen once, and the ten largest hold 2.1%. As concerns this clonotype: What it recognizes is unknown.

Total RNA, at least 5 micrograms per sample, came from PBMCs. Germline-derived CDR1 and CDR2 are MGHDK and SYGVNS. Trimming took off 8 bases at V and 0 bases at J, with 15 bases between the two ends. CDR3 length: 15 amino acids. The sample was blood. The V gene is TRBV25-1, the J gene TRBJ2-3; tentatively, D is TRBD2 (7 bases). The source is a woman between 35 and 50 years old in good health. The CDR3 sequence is CASGGRGASTDTQYF. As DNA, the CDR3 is TGTGCCAGCGGGGGACGGGGGGCGAGCACAGATACGCAGTATTTT.